The 13 T cell receptor beta chains listed next were all sequenced from one sample in a study of identical twins. One entry per CDR3 protein results from TCRdb running MiXCR on the 5' RACE reads. This repertoire shows a few hundred thousand distinct CDR3 sequences, 24% found once; its top ten account for about 2.7%. This sample was also put to use in a study of T cells expressing NK-cell markers.

Material: CD4+ T cells sorted from blood. The receptors come from a woman under 30 in good health.

This clonotype showed up just a few times. This CDR3 is CASSPDRVQDTQYF. The CDR3 DNA reads as TGTGCCAGCTCCCCTGACAGGGTACAGGATACGCAGTATTTT. The rearrangement links TRBV12-3 or TRBV12-4 to TRBJ2-3; TRBD1 aligns across 7 bases. This CDR3 is 14 amino acids long. V lost 8 bases, J lost 6 bases, and 11 bases stayed unmatched.

This clonotype was detected a few times. This chain joins TRBV20-1 and TRBJ2-7, with unresolved D. Germline V CDR1 and CDR2: DFQATT, SNEGSKA (reference sequence). Trimming left V 5 bases short and J 3 bases short, with 20 bases between. This CDR3 is 15 amino acids long. In DNA form, the CDR3 reads TGCAGTGCTGAAGCCTTAGGGTCTGGCTTCTACGAGCAGTACTTC. The encoded protein is CSAEALGSGFYEQYF.

This clonotype has just a few counts. The V gene is TRBV5-1, the J gene TRBJ2-5; no definite D call. This CDR3 is 15 amino acids long. V was clipped by 4 bases and J by 1 base, with 14 bases between them. The germline gives CDR1 SGHRS, CDR2 YFSETQ. The CDR3 DNA reads TGCGCCAGCAGCCTACGCGCCGCGGCCCAAGAGACCCAGTACTTC. Its translation is CASSLRAAAQETQYF.

There are a few counts of this clonotype. The DNA of the CDR3 is TGCAGCGTGAAGACAGGTCTACAGTACTTC. Protein: CSVKTGLQYF. The chain carries TRBV29-1 and TRBJ2-7; D is possibly TRBD1 (6 bases). This CDR3 is built from 10 residues. Deletions cut 6 bases from V and 10 bases from J, with 13 bases between. Germline lookup yields CDR1 SQVTM and CDR2 ANQGSEA.

The chain uses TRBV5-1 and TRBJ2-7, with 8 bases that match TRBD1. This CDR3 is built from 14 residues. Germline V gene sequence: CDR1 SGHRS, CDR2 YFSETQ. V trimming: 4 bases; J trimming: 4 bases; junction bases outside the gene matches: 7. The CDR3 nucleotides are TGCGCCAGCAGCCCCGGACAGGGATGGTACGAGCAGTACTTC. This sequence encodes CASSPGQGWYEQYF.

The table lists this clonotype with a few counts. V usage is TRBV7-2 and J usage is TRBJ2-1, with D tentatively TRBD1 (5 bases). This CDR3 is 13 amino acids long. Trimming took off 0 bases at V and 9 bases at J, with 9 bases between the two ends. Germline V gene sequence: CDR1 SGHTA, CDR2 FQGNSA. DNA for the CDR3: TGTGCCAGCAGCTTAGCGGGGCAGCGTGAGCAGTTCTTC. Amino acid sequence: CASSLAGQREQFF.

This clonotype has a handful of counts. The genes are TRBV5-1 and TRBJ2-3, with D unresolved. Trimming removed 5 bases at V and 4 bases at J, with 14 bases between. Germline CDR1 SGHRS, CDR2 YFSETQ. The CDR3 covers 14 residues. CDR3 in DNA: TGCGCCAGCAGTTCCTATACAAATTCAGATACGCAGTATTTT. This encodes CASSSYTNSDTQYF. Full variable domain (rest looked up from reference TRBV5-1 and TRBJ2-3): KAGVTQTPRYLIKTRGQQVTLSCSPISGHRSVSWYQQTPGQGLQFLFEYFSETQRNKGNFPGRFSGRQFSNSRSEMNVSTLELGDSALYLCASSSYTNSDTQYFGPGTRLTVL.

The chain joins TRBV7-9 to TRBJ1-2; no definite D call. Trimming took 5 bases from V and 1 from J, leaving 8 bases between them. This CDR3 has 13 residues. Looked up from germline, CDR1 is SEHNR and CDR2 is FQNEAQ (reference sequence). The CDR3 protein is CASSEAINYGYTF. CDR3 DNA: TGTGCCAGCAGCGAAGCGATTAACTATGGCTACACCTTC.

This chain uses TRBV20-1 with TRBJ2-4; TRBD2 agrees at 7 bases. Germline lookup yields CDR1 DFQATT and CDR2 SNEGSKA (reference sequence). The CDR3 consists of 14 residues. The trim removed 5 bases at V and 9 bases at J, leaving 13 bases unmatched. The CDR3 is CSAALSGAMGIQYF. The DNA of the CDR3 is TGCAGTGCTGCCCTCAGCGGGGCCATGGGCATTCAGTACTTC.

This clonotype was detected ten times or more. The chain couples TRBV20-1 to TRBJ1-6; D remains ambiguous. Trimming removed 6 bases at V and 6 bases at J, with 9 bases between. This CDR3 has 12 amino acids. Germline CDR1 DFQATT, CDR2 SNEGSKA (reference sequence). The CDR3 region is CSALFPNSPLHF. The CDR3 bases are TGCAGTGCGCTCTTCCCTAATTCACCCCTCCACTTT.

This chain connects TRBV20-1 to TRBJ2-2; D remains ambiguous. This CDR3 is built from 13 residues. V shed 5 bases and J shed 8 bases, with 15 bases lying between them. The germline V gene encodes CDR1 DFQATT and CDR2 SNEGSKA (reference sequence). This chain's CDR3 is CSAPPFAGGELFF. CDR3 nucleotides: TGCAGTGCTCCTCCTTTCGCCGGGGGGGAGCTGTTTTTT.

The V and J genes are TRBV30 and TRBJ2-3, with 12 bases aligning to TRBD2. Per the germline V gene, CDR1 is GTSNPN and CDR2 is SVGIG (reference sequence). The CDR3 length is 13 residues. V shed 7 bases, J shed 6 bases, and the junction held 5 bases outside the gene matches. CDR3 protein: CASLAGGLDTQYF. The CDR3 bases are TGTGCCTCCCTAGCGGGAGGGTTGGATACGCAGTATTTT.

The chain couples TRBV19 to TRBJ2-1; 7 nucleotides agree with TRBD2. V trimming: 5 bases; J trimming: 5 bases; junction bases outside the gene matches: 15. This CDR3 has 17 amino acids. Germline CDR1 LNHDA, CDR2 SQIVND (reference sequence). Written as DNA, the CDR3 is TGTGCCAGTAGTGGACTATGGACGGGAGGCCGGAACAATGAGCAGTTCTTC. It specifies CASSGLWTGGRNNEQFF.